These 8 T cell receptor beta chains were all obtained from the same sample, sequenced in a study of shared clonotypes between healthy human individuals. Clones were read by immunoSEQ multiplex PCR, and TCRdb kept only the in-frame ones, dropping some. The table lists approximately 2.1 million clones, approximately 93% of them singletons, with 0.39% in the top ten. The specimen was naive CD4+ T cells from PBMCs. Subset described: CD45RA+ positively selected. The receptors were gathered from a man aged 18 to 30 in good health. Some clones in this sample may be carry-over from other donors' samples.

This chain links TRBV28 with TRBJ1-5, with 8 bases lining up with TRBD1. Germline V gene sequence: CDR1 MDHEN, CDR2 SYDVKM. With V trimmed by 8 bases and J by 5 bases, 11 bases remained unmatched. This CDR3 has 15 amino acids. CDR3 residues: CASDYRGAVYQPQHF. In DNA form, the CDR3 reads TGTGCCAGCGACTACAGGGGGGCGGTCTATCAGCCCCAGCATTTT.

The DNA for the CDR3 is TGTGCCTGGAGGGACAGGCGAGGGAATCAGCCCCAGCATTTT. It yields the protein CAWRDRRGNQPQHF. The rearrangement links TRBV30 to TRBJ1-5; 7 bases agree with TRBD1. The V gene's germline CDR1 is GTSNPN and CDR2 SVGIG (reference sequence). The trim removed 3 bases at V and 4 bases at J, leaving 6 bases unmatched. CDR3 length equals 14 residues. The full variable domain, in which reference TRBV30 and TRBJ1-5 provide the parts outside the CDR3, is SQTIHQWPATLVQPVGSPLSLECTVEGTSNPNLYWYRQAAGRGLQLLFYSVGIGQISSEVPQNLSASRPQDRQFILSSKKLLLSDSGFYLCAWRDRRGNQPQHFGDGTRLSIL.

The rearrangement links TRBV7-2 to TRBJ1-1, with D perhaps matching TRBD1 (6 bases). Trimming pared 1 base from V and 1 base from J, leaving 10 bases between. The CDR3 has 15 residues. Germline V gene lookup returns CDR1 SGHTA and CDR2 FQGNSA. The CDR3 DNA reads as TGTGCCAGCAGCTTAGAGATAGGGGGGAACACTGAAGCTTTCTTT. Residues: CASSLEIGGNTEAFF.

The chain is built from TRBV5-1 and TRBJ2-7; unclear D gene. There are 15 residues in the CDR3. CDR1 is SGHRS, CDR2 YFSETQ, per germline. Trimming shortened V by 5 bases and J by 0 bases, and 15 bases separated the two germline ends. The CDR3 sequence is CASRPDFPSSYEQYF. CDR3 sequence (DNA): TGCGCCAGCAGACCCGACTTTCCGAGCTCCTACGAGCAGTACTTC.

Turning to this clone: Additional DNA sequences in this sample encode the identical CDR3. This sequence joins TRBV5-1 and TRBJ2-1, with unresolved D. This CDR3 has 12 residues. V was pared by 0 bases and J by 7 bases, with 5 bases between. CDR1 SGHRS and CDR2 YFSETQ come from the germline V gene. This CDR3 reads CASSLVLNEQFF. The CDR3 nucleotides read TGCGCCAGCAGCTTGGTCTTGAATGAGCAGTTCTTC.

The rearrangement joins TRBV5-1 to TRBJ2-7; 9 bases match TRBD1. This CDR3 has 16 residues. After removal of 0 bases from V and 2 bases from J, the junction contained 6 bases not matched to a gene. CDR1 SGHRS and CDR2 YFSETQ come from the germline V gene. As DNA, the CDR3 is TGCGCCAGCAGCTTGGATTCCGGGACAGGGACCTACGAGCAGTACTTC. Its protein is CASSLDSGTGTYEQYF.

V is TRBV4-3 and J is TRBJ2-1; a weak D match, TRBD1 (5 bases). Trimming took 1 base from V and 3 from J, leaving 7 bases between them. The CDR3 has 14 amino acids. Per the germline V gene, CDR1 is LGHNA and CDR2 is YSLEER. The CDR3 DNA sequence: TGCGCCAGCAGCCAAGGTCAGGGCTACAATGAGCAGTTCTTC. Its protein product is CASSQGQGYNEQFF.

J is TRBJ1-5 and V is TRBV11-2; D gene ambiguous. This CDR3 is built from 13 residues. Germline V lookup: CDR1 SGHAT, CDR2 FQNNGV. The germline V and J ends were trimmed by 3 bases and 4 bases, with 7 bases remaining between them. Here the CDR3 DNA reads TGTGCCAGCAGCTTCGACATGAATCAGCCCCAGCATTTT. This gives the protein CASSFDMNQPQHF.